This T cell receptor beta chain stems from a study of blood T cells in healthy people across ages. The CDR3 loop spans 14 amino acids. Trimming removed 5 bases from V and 3 bases from J, with 10 bases in between. CDR1 is ENHRY and CDR2 is SYGVKD in the germline V gene. Together with a sample-barcoded 5' primer, a J-beta primer mix was included in a second PCR lasting roughly 6 to 12 cycles. TCRdb re-called the 5' RACE reads through MiXCR, storing one row per CDR3 protein. The data show over 700,000 distinct CDR3 sequences, with about 25% seen just once and 9.4% held by the top ten. The same sample was also studied in work on T cells of mothers and their children.

The source of this sequence is a boy aged 5-17 years in good health. The sample consisted of blood. The V gene is TRBV10-3, the J gene TRBJ2-2, with D unclear. The CDR3 DNA follows: TGTGCCATCAGTACAGCTTATGACACCGGGGAGCTGTTTTTT. Translating it yields CAISTAYDTGELFF.